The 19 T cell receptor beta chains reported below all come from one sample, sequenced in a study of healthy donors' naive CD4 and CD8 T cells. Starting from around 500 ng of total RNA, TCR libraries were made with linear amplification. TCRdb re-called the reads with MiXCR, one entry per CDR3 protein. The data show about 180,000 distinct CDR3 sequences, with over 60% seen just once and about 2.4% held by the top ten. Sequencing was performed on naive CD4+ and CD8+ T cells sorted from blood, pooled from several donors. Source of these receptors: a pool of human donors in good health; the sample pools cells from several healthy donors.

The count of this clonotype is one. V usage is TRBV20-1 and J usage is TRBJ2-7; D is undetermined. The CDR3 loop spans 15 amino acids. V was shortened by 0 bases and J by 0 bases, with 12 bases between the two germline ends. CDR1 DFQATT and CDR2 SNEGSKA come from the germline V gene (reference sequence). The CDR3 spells CSARDKAEASYEQYF. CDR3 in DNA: TGCAGTGCTAGAGATAAGGCAGAAGCCTCCTACGAGCAGTACTTC.

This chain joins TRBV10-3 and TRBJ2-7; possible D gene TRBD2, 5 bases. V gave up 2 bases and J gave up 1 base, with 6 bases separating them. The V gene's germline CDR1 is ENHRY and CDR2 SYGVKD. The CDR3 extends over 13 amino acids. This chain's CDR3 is CAISETGSYEQYF. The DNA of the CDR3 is TGTGCCATCAGTGAGACGGGGTCCTACGAGCAGTACTTC.

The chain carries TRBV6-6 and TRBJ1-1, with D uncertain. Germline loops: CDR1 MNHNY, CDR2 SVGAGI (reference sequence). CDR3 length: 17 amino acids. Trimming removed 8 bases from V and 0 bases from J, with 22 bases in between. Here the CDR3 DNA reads TGTGCCAGCGTAGATCAAGGGTGGTGGCAGATGAACACTGAAGCTTTCTTT. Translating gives CASVDQGWWQMNTEAFF.

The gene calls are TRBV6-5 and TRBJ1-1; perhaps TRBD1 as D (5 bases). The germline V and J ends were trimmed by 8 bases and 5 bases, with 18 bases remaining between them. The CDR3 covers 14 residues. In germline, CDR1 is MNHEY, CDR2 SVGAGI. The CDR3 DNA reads TGTGCCAGCCGGGCAGGGCGTGGGTTGACTGAAGCTTTCTTT. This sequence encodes CASRAGRGLTEAFF.

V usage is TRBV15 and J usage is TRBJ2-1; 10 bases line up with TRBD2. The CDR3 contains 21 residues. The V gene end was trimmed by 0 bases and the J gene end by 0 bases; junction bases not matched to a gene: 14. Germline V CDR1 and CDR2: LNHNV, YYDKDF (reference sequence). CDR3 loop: CATSREPPDLAGVVSYNEQFF. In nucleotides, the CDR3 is TGTGCCACCAGCAGAGAGCCCCCCGACCTAGCGGGAGTGGTCTCCTACAATGAGCAGTTCTTC.

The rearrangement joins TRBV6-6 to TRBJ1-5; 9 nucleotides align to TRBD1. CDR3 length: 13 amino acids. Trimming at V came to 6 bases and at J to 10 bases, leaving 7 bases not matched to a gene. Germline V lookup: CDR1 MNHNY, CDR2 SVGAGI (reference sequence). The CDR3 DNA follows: TGTGCCAGCAGGAGGGACAGGGATCGACCCCAGCATTTT. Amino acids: CASRRDRDRPQHF.

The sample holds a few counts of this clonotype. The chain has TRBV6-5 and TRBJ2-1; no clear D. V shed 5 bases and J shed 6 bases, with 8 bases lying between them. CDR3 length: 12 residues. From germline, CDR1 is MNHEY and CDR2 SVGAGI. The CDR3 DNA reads TGTGCCAGCAGTACGTTCGGCAATGAGCAGTTCTTC. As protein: CASSTFGNEQFF.

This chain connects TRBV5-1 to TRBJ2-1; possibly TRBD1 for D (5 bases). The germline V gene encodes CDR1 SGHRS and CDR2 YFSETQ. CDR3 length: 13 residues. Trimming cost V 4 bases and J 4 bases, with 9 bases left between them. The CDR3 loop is CASSTDKYNEQFF. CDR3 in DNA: TGCGCCAGCAGCACGGACAAGTACAATGAGCAGTTCTTC. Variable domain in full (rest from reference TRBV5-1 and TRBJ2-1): KAGVTQTPRYLIKTRGQQVTLSCSPISGHRSVSWYQQTPGQGLQFLFEYFSETQRNKGNFPGRFSGRQFSNSRSEMNVSTLELGDSALYLCASSTDKYNEQFFGPGTRLTVL.

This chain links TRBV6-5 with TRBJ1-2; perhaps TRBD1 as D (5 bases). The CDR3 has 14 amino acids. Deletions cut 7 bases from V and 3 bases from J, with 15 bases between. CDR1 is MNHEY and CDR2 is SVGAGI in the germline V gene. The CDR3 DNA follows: TGTGCCAGCACCCGACTTCAGGGATACTATGGCTACACCTTC. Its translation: CASTRLQGYYGYTF.

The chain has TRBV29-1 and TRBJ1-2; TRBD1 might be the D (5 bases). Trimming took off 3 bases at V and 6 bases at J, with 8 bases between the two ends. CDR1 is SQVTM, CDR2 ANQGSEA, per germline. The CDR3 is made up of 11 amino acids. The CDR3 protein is CSVERGDGYTF. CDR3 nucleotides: TGCAGCGTTGAGAGGGGTGATGGCTACACCTTC.

CDR3 sequence (DNA): TGTGCCAGTAGGGCCCAGGGCCCCCGTCAGCCCCAGCATTTT. Amino acid sequence: CASRAQGPRQPQHF. This chain links TRBV19 with TRBJ1-5; a weak D match, TRBD1 (5 bases). Germline V gene data show CDR1 as LNHDA and CDR2 as SQIVND (reference sequence). The CDR3 loop spans 14 amino acids. V lost 6 bases and J lost 6, with 15 bases in between.

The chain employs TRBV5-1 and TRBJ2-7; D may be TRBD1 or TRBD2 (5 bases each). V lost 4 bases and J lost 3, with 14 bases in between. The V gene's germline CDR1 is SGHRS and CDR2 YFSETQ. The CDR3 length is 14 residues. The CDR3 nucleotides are TGCGCCAGCAGCGCTGGGACGGGCTACTACGAGCAGTACTTC. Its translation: CASSAGTGYYEQYF.

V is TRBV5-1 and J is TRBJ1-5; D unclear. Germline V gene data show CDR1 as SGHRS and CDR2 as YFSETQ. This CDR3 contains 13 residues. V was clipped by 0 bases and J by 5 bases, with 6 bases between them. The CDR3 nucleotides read TGCGCCAGCAGCTTGGGAGGTGATCAGCCCCAGCATTTT. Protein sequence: CASSLGGDQPQHF.

CDR3 loop: CASLGGNTEAFF. In DNA, the CDR3 is TGTGCCAGCCTAGGGGGCAACACTGAAGCTTTCTTT. V usage is TRBV6-5 and J usage is TRBJ1-1, with TRBD1 matching 7 bases. This CDR3 is 12 amino acids long. The V gene end was trimmed by 8 bases and the J gene end by 2 bases; junction bases not matched to a gene: 2. Germline V gene data show CDR1 as MNHEY and CDR2 as SVGAGI.

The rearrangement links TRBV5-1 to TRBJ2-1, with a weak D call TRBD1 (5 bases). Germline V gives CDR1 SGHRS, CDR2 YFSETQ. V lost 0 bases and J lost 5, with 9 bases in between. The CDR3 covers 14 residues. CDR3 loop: CASSLAGYNNEQFF. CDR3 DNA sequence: TGCGCCAGCAGCTTGGCAGGGTACAACAATGAGCAGTTCTTC.

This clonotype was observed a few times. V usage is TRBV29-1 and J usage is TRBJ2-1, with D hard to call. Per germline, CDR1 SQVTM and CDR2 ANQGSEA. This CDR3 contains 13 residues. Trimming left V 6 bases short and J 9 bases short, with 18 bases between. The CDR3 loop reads CSVAGQLESEQFF. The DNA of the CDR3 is TGCAGCGTCGCTGGCCAGCTGGAAAGTGAGCAGTTCTTC.

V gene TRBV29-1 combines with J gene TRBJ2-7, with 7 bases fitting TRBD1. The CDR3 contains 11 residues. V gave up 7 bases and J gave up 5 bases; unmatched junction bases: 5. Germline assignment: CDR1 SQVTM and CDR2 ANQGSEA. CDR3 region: CSASDRDEQYF. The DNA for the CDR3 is TGCAGCGCGTCAGACAGGGACGAGCAGTACTTC.

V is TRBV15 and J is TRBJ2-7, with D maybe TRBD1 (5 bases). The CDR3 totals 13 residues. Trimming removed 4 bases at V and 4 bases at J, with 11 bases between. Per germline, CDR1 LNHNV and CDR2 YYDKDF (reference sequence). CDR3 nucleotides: TGTGCCACCAGCACTTCGGCAGGGTACGAGCAGTACTTC. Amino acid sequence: CATSTSAGYEQYF.

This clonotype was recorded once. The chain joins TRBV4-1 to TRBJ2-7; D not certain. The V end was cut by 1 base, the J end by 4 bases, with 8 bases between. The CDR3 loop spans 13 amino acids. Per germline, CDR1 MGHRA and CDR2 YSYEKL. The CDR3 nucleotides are TGCGCCAGCAGCCAAGGAGGCAGATACGAGCAGTACTTC. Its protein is CASSQGGRYEQYF.